The clone carrying this TCR beta chain was seen only a few times. Its specificity is not known. Each individual donor underwent a draw of about 9.1 milliliters of peripheral blood. RNA extraction gave at least 6 micrograms of total RNA per sample. This sample was included in a study of blood T cells in healthy people across ages. The authors ran a second PCR of 7 to 11 cycles using a sample-barcoded 5' primer and a J-beta primer mix. No fewer than 3 million CDR3-containing paired-end reads came from each sample. TCRdb re-called the 5' RACE reads through MiXCR, storing one row per CDR3 protein. The sample records hundreds of thousands of distinct CDR3 sequences, around 24% being singletons. Study-level results: Estimates of total diversity, which came from one million sequenced T cells, were considered to be underestimates.

These data were also filed under a second study, of T cells of mothers and their children.

The material sequenced was blood. This clonotype originated in a boy between 10 and 17 years old in good health.

The CDR3 loop is CASSLGQGRTYGYTF. The CDR3 region has the DNA TGTGCCAGCAGCTTAGGTCAGGGCCGAACCTATGGCTACACCTTC. The V call is TRBV7-2, the J call TRBJ1-2; TRBD1 is a possible D gene (5 bases). Germline V gene sequence: CDR1 SGHTA, CDR2 FQGNSA. V lost 1 base, J lost 4 bases, and 13 bases lay in between. This CDR3 has 15 amino acids.